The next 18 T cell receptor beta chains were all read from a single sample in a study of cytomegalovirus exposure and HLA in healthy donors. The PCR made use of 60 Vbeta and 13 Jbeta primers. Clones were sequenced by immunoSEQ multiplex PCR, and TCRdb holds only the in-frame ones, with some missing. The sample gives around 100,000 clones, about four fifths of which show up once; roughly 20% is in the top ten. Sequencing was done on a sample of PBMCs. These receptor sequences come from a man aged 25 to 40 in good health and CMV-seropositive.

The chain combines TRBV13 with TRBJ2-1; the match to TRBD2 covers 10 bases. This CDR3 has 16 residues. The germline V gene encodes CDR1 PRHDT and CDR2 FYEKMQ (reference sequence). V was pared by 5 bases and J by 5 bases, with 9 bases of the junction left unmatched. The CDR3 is CASSPIRTSGHNEQFF. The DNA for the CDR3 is TGTGCCAGCAGCCCCATTAGGACTAGCGGACACAATGAGCAGTTCTTC.

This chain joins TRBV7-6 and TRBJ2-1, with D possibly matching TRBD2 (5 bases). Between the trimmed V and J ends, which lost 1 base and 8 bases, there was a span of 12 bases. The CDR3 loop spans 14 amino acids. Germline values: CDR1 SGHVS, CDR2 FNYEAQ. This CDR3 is CASSLVRGTDEQFF. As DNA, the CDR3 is TGTGCCAGCAGCTTAGTTCGGGGAACGGATGAGCAGTTCTTC.

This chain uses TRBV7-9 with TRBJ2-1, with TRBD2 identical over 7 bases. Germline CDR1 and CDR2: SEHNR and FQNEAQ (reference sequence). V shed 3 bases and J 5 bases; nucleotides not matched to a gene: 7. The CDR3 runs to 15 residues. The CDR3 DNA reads TGTGCCAGCAGCTTGACGGGAGGTGGAAACAATGAGCAGTTCTTC. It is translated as CASSLTGGGNNEQFF.

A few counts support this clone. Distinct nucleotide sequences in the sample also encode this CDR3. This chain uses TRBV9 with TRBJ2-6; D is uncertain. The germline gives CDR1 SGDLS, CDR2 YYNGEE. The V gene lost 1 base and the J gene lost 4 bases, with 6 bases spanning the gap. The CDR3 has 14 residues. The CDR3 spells CASSVLSGANVLTF. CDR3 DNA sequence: TGTGCCAGCAGCGTACTGTCCGGGGCCAACGTCCTGACTTTC.

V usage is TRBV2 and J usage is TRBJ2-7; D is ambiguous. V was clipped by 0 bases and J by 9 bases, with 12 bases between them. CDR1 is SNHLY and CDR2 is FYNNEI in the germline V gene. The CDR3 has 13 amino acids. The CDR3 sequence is CASSEAVVVGQYF. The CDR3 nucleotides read TGTGCCAGCAGTGAAGCGGTCGTGGTCGGGCAGTACTTC.

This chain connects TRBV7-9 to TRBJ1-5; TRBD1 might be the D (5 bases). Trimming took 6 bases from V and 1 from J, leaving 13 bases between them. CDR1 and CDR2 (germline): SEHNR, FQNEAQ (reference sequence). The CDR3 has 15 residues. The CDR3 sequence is CASSPDSTSNQPQHF. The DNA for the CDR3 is TGTGCCAGCAGTCCAGACAGCACGAGCAATCAGCCCCAGCATTTT.

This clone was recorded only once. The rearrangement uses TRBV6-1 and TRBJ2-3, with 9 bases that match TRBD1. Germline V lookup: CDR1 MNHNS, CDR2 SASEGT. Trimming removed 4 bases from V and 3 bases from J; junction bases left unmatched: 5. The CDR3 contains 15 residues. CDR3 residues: CASSVGTGRTDTQYF. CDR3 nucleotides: TGTGCCAGCAGTGTAGGGACAGGGAGAACAGATACGCAGTATTTT.

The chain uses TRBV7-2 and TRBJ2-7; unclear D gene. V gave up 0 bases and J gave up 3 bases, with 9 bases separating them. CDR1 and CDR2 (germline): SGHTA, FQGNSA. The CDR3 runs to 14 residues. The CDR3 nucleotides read TGTGCCAGCAGCTTAGCTCCCCTTGACTACGAGCAGTACGTC. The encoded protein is CASSLAPLDYEQYV.

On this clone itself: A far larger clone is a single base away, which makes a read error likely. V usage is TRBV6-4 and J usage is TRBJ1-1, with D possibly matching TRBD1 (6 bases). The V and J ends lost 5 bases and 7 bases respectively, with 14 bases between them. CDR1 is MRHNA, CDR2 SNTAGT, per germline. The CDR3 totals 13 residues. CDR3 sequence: CASSLLRGREAFF. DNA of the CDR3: TGTGCCAGCAGTCTCCTCAGGGGCCGTGAAGCTTTCTTT.

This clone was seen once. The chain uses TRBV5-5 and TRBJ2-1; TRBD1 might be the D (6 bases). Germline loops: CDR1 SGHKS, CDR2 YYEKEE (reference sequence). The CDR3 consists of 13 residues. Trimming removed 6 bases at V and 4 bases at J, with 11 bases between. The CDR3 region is CASNLGQYNEQFF. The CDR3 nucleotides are TGTGCCAGCAACCTAGGACAGTACAATGAGCAGTTCTTC. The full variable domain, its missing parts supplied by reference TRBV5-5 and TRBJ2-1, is DAGVTQSPTHLIKTRGQQVTLRCSPISGHKSVSWYQQVLGQGPQFIFQYYEKEERGRGNFPDRFSARQFPNYSSELNVNALLLGDSALYLCASNLGQYNEQFFGPGTRLTVL.

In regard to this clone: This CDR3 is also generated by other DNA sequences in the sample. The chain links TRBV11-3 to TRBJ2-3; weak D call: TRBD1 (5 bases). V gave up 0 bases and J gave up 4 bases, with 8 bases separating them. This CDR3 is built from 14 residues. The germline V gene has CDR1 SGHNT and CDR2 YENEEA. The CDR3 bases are TGTGCCAGCAGCTTAGAAGGGGCAGCAGATACGCAGTATTTT. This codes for CASSLEGAADTQYF.

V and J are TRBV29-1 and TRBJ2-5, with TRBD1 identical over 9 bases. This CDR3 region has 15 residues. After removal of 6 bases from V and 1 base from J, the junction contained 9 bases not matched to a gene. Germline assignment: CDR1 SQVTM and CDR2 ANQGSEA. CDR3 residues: CSVGIGQGSQETQYF. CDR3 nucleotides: TGCAGCGTGGGTATCGGACAGGGGTCCCAAGAGACCCAGTACTTC.

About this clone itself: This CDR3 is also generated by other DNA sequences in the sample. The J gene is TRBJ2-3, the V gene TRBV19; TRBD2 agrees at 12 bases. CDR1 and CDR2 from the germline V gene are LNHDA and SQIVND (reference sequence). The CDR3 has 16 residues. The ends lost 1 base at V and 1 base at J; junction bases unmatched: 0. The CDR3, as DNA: TGTGCCAGTAGTATAGGACTAGCGGGGGGCACAGATACGCAGTATTTT. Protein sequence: CASSIGLAGGTDTQYF.

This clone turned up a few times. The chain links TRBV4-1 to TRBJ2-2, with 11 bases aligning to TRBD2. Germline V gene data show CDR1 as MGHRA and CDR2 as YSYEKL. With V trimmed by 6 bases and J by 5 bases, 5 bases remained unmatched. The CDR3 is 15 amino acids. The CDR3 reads CASSRTSGLTGELFF. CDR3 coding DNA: TGCGCCAGCAGTCGGACTAGCGGGTTAACCGGGGAGCTGTTTTTT.

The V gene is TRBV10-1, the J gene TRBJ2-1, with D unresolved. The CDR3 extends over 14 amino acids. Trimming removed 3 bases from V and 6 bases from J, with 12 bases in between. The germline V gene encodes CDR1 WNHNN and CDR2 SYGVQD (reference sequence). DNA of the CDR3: TGCGCCAGCAGTGATGGTTCAGACTTCAATGAGCAGTTCTTC. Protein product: CASSDGSDFNEQFF.

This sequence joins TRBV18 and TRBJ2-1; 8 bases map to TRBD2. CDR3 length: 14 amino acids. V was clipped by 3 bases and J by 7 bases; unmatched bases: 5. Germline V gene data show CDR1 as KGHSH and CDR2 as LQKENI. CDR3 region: CASSPGLVGNEQFF. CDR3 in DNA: TGTGCCAGCTCACCGGGACTAGTGGGGAATGAGCAGTTCTTC.

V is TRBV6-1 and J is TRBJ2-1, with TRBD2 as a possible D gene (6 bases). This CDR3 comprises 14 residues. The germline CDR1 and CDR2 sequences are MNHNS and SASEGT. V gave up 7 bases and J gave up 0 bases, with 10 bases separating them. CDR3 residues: CASTGGVSYNEQFF. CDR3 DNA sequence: TGTGCCAGCACGGGCGGGGTCTCCTACAATGAGCAGTTCTTC.

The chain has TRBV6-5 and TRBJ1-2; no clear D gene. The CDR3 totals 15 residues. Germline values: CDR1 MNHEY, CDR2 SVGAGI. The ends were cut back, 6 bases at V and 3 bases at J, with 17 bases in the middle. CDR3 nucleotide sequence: TGTGCCAGCAGAGACTTAGGAGGATTGTACTATGGCTACACCTTC. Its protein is CASRDLGGLYYGYTF.